The TCR beta chain under discussion was sequenced for a study of shared clonotypes between healthy human individuals. The V end was cut by 7 bases, the J end by 0 bases, with 14 bases between. This CDR3 region has 15 residues. Germline-derived CDR1 and CDR2 are LNHDA and SQIVND (reference sequence). Some clones are missing from TCRdb's copy, which holds only in-frame ones; the method was immunoSEQ multiplex PCR. This table holds roughly 1,000,000 clones, about 80% found once. The chain combines TRBV19 with TRBJ2-3; the D gene is possibly TRBD2 (5 bases). Source material: memory CD4+ T cells from PBMCs. Subset specified: CD45RA-negative fraction. This TCR was recovered from a young man in good health. Some clones in this sample may be carry-over from other donors' samples. DNA of the CDR3: TGTGCCAGTATGAGGACTTTCGCTAGCACAGATACGCAGTATTTT. Translation gives CASMRTFASTDTQYF.